The clone carrying this TCR beta chain was picked up a small number of times. Method: immunoSEQ multiplex PCR; TCRdb's copy keeps in-frame clones and lacks some. The sample consists of more than 60,000 clones, around 86% of them appearing once. The germline CDR1 and CDR2 sequences are MDHEN and SYDVKM. Trimming took off 2 bases at V and 4 bases at J, with 5 bases between the two ends. The CDR3 has 12 residues. This entry is derived from a study of OX40 agonist ivuxolimab in advanced cancers. The chain uses TRBV28 and TRBJ1-2, with D unclear. This TCR was sampled from an adult with an advanced solid tumor such as melanoma, head and neck, liver or kidney cancer. The sequences come from CD4+ or CD8+ T cells sorted from blood, collected in a trial of the OX40 agonist ivuxolimab. CDR3 coding DNA: TGTGCCAGCAGTTTAATGGGCTATGGCTACACCTTC. Its translation: CASSLMGYGYTF.